The rows below give T cell receptor beta chains drawn from one sample of a study of spatial heterogeneity in lung cancer. TCRdb re-analysed the 5' RACE reads in MiXCR, keeping a single row per CDR3 protein. The table has around 100,000 distinct CDR3 sequences, less than 14% seen once. Sequencing was performed on PBMCs, taken at follow-up. The receptors derive from a female donor with early-stage non-small cell lung cancer. Both conserved end residues are part of each CDR3. D genes are given only for firm matches. Clone size is shown for a subset of rows, as once, few, many or a class of expanded clone.

v_gene: TRBV28
len: 16
abundance: many
j_gene: TRBJ1-5
d_gene: .
CDR3aa: CASSPRGWGSSQPQHF
CDR3nt: TGTGCCAGCAGTCCGCGGGGGTGGGGTTCTTCACAGCCCCAGCATTTT

v_gene: TRBV7-2
len: 15
abundance: .
j_gene: TRBJ1-4
d_gene: TRBD1
CDR3aa: CASSLGQGRFEKLFF
CDR3nt: TGTGCCAGCAGCTTGGGACAGGGGCGTTTTGAAAAACTGTTTTTT

v_gene: TRBV5-1
len: 15
abundance: many
j_gene: TRBJ2-3
d_gene: TRBD2
CDR3aa: CASSLASGGTDTQYF
CDR3nt: TGCGCCAGCAGCTTGGCTAGCGGGGGCACAGATACGCAGTATTTT

v_gene: TRBV12-5
len: 16
abundance: .
j_gene: TRBJ2-1
d_gene: TRBD2
CDR3aa: CASGSPGLRSYNEQFF
CDR3nt: TGTGCTAGTGGTTCGCCGGGACTACGGTCCTACAATGAGCAGTTCTTC

v_gene: TRBV12-3/TRBV12-4
len: 14
abundance: few
j_gene: TRBJ1-6
d_gene: .
CDR3aa: CASSSGARNSPLHF
CDR3nt: TGTGCCAGCAGTTCCGGGGCACGTAATTCACCCCTCCACTTT

v_gene: TRBV5-5
len: 16
abundance: few
j_gene: TRBJ2-1
d_gene: TRBD2
CDR3aa: CASSLRYSGTNNEQFF
CDR3nt: TGTGCCAGCAGCTTGCGCTATAGCGGGACAAACAATGAGCAGTTCTTC

v_gene: TRBV11-3
len: 16
abundance: .
j_gene: TRBJ1-1
d_gene: .
CDR3aa: CASSLDWGRLNTEAFF
CDR3nt: TGTGCCAGCAGCTTAGATTGGGGACGTTTGAACACTGAAGCTTTCTTT

v_gene: TRBV5-4
len: 13
abundance: .
j_gene: TRBJ2-1
d_gene: TRBD1
CDR3aa: CASSAYRGNEQFF
CDR3nt: TGTGCCAGCAGCGCCTACAGGGGCAATGAGCAGTTCTTC

v_gene: TRBV27
len: 13
abundance: few
j_gene: TRBJ1-2
d_gene: TRBD1
CDR3aa: CASSFRQGHGYTF
CDR3nt: TGTGCCAGCAGTTTTCGACAGGGCCATGGCTACACCTTC

v_gene: TRBV12-3/TRBV12-4
len: 15
abundance: .
j_gene: TRBJ2-3
d_gene: TRBD2
CDR3aa: CASSRKREIGDTQYF
CDR3nt: TGTGCCAGCAGCCGGAAGCGGGAGATTGGTGATACGCAGTATTTT

v_gene: TRBV7-3
len: 15
abundance: .
j_gene: TRBJ2-5
d_gene: TRBD1
CDR3aa: CASSPHGDRGETQYF
CDR3nt: TGTGCCAGCAGCCCCCACGGGGACAGGGGTGAGACCCAGTACTTC

v_gene: TRBV11-2
len: 15
abundance: few
j_gene: TRBJ2-4
d_gene: .
CDR3aa: CASSTLSAYKNIQYF
CDR3nt: TGTGCCAGCAGCACCCTTTCGGCCTACAAAAACATTCAGTACTTC

v_gene: TRBV11-2
len: 13
abundance: .
j_gene: TRBJ1-1
d_gene: .
CDR3aa: CASSSQRATEAFF
CDR3nt: TGTGCCAGCAGCTCCCAACGGGCCACTGAAGCTTTCTTT

v_gene: TRBV24-1
len: 13
abundance: .
j_gene: TRBJ2-1
d_gene: TRBD2
CDR3aa: CATSDGLANEQFF
CDR3nt: TGTGCCACCAGTGACGGACTAGCGAATGAGCAGTTCTTC

v_gene: TRBV4-3
len: 16
abundance: many
j_gene: TRBJ1-1
d_gene: .
CDR3aa: CASSVSANLMNTEAFF
CDR3nt: TGCGCCAGCAGCGTGTCAGCCAACCTTATGAACACTGAAGCTTTCTTT

v_gene: TRBV18
len: 14
abundance: many
j_gene: TRBJ1-1
d_gene: .
CDR3aa: CASSPGGMNTEAFF
CDR3nt: TGTGCCAGCTCACCAGGGGGGATGAACACTGAAGCTTTCTTT

v_gene: TRBV10-2
len: 13
abundance: few
j_gene: TRBJ2-3
d_gene: TRBD2
CDR3aa: CASSRSSGDTQYF
CDR3nt: TGCGCCAGCAGTAGGTCTAGCGGGGATACGCAGTATTTT